Listed below are T cell receptor beta chains from one sample, sequenced in a study of T-cell memory formation after mild COVID-19. TCRdb re-analysed the 5' RACE reads in MiXCR, keeping a single row per CDR3 protein. The table lists roughly 280,000 distinct CDR3 sequences, 15% to 20% of them singletons, with about a fifth in the top ten. The sample consisted of PBMCs or a T cell subset sorted from them (not recorded which). These receptors all stem from a man younger than 30 who had mild COVID-19 (a few samples of this study predate the infection). Cell type and time point are not known. The CDR3 runs from the conserved cysteine through the conserved F or W. A D gene is named only where the DNA matches it firmly. Not all rows give a size; the values are once, few, many and, for expanded clones, a class.

V	D	J	size	CDR3	DNA
TRBV4-3	TRBD2	TRBJ2-3	.	CASSRLGGGGPDTQYF	TGCGCCAGCAGCCGACTAGGCGGGGGGGGACCAGATACGCAGTATTTT
TRBV7-2	.	TRBJ1-2	few	CASSSAEYYGYTF	TGTGCCAGCAGCTCCGCAGAATACTATGGCTACACCTTC
TRBV5-1	TRBD1	TRBJ2-1	many	CASSLGTDYNEQFF	TGCGCCAGCTCTCTTGGGACAGACTACAATGAGCAGTTCTTC
TRBV7-2	TRBD1	TRBJ1-5	few	CASSPTGGTSNQPQHF	TGTGCCAGCAGCCCTACAGGGGGTACAAGCAATCAGCCCCAGCATTTT
TRBV1	.	TRBJ2-1	.	CTSSQGTSGNGNEQFF	TGCACCAGCAGCCAAGGAACTAGCGGAAACGGGAATGAGCAGTTCTTC
TRBV5-1	TRBD2	TRBJ2-1	.	CASSGTSGEYNEQFF	TGCGCCAGCAGCGGAACTAGCGGGGAATACAATGAGCAGTTCTTC
TRBV5-8	.	TRBJ1-1	.	CASSAMDLSTEAFF	TGTGCCAGCAGCGCGATGGATCTTTCCACTGAAGCTTTCTTT
TRBV4-3	.	TRBJ1-5	few	CASSQEGPRFNQPQHF	TGCGCCAGCAGCCAAGAAGGCCCCAGATTCAATCAGCCCCAGCATTTT
TRBV18	.	TRBJ1-1	few	CASSRLLDPENTEAFF	TGTGCCAGCTCTAGGCTCTTAGACCCTGAAAACACTGAAGCTTTCTTT
TRBV6-6	TRBD1	TRBJ1-1	few	CASSHLLGQGEAFF	TGTGCCAGCAGTCATTTGTTAGGACAGGGAGAAGCTTTCTTT
TRBV4-1	.	TRBJ2-4	few	CASSLDEGPGNIQYF	TGCGCCAGCAGCCTCGACGAGGGTCCTGGGAACATTCAGTACTTC
TRBV4-3	TRBD2	TRBJ2-2	few	CASSQDSLAGTANTGELFF	TGCGCCAGCAGCCAAGATAGTCTAGCGGGGACCGCGAACACCGGGGAGCTGTTTTTT
TRBV6-2/TRBV6-3	TRBD1	TRBJ1-5	.	CASRAGGRWPQHF	TGTGCCAGCCGAGCAGGGGGCAGGTGGCCCCAGCATTTT
TRBV21-1	.	TRBJ1-6	few	CARNDPGGLRSPLHF	TGTGCCAGAAACGATCCAGGGGGACTGCGGTCACCCCTCCACTTT
TRBV5-1	TRBD2	TRBJ2-3	many	CASSLRGASGGKVDTQYF	TGCGCCAGCAGCTTGCGCGGGGCTAGCGGGGGGAAGGTGGATACGCAGTATTTT
TRBV13	.	TRBJ1-2	many	CASSPDGANYGYTF	TGTGCCAGCAGCCCGGACGGGGCTAACTATGGCTACACCTTC
TRBV7-9	.	TRBJ1-4	few	CASSPRAGRADEKLFF	TGTGCCAGCAGCCCGAGGGCCGGAAGGGCGGATGAAAAACTGTTTTTT
TRBV2	.	TRBJ1-2	.	CASHYNYGYTF	TGTGCCAGCCATTATAACTATGGCTACACCTTC
TRBV2	TRBD1	TRBJ1-2	few	CASSYEGQGNGYTF	TGTGCCAGCAGTTACGAAGGACAGGGTAATGGCTACACCTTC
TRBV6-2/TRBV6-3	.	TRBJ2-3	.	CASSYGGRTDTQYF	TGTGCCAGCAGTTACGGGGGGCGCACAGATACGCAGTATTTT
TRBV6-5	TRBD1	TRBJ2-3	few	CASRGGQGTDTQYF	TGTGCCAGCAGAGGAGGACAGGGAACAGATACGCAGTATTTT
TRBV7-2	TRBD2	TRBJ2-3	.	CASSQLAGEGNTQYF	TGTGCCAGCAGCCAACTAGCGGGGGAGGGTAATACGCAGTATTTT
TRBV7-3	.	TRBJ1-1	few	CASSFVVGEAFF	TGTGCCAGCAGCTTTGTAGTAGGAGAAGCTTTCTTT
TRBV15	.	TRBJ1-3	.	CATSEDRSLSGNTIYF	TGTGCCACCAGCGAGGATAGATCTCTCTCTGGAAACACCATATATTTT
TRBV11-2	.	TRBJ2-3	.	CASSRRTTDTQYF	TGTGCCAGCAGCCGACGGACCACAGATACGCAGTATTTT
TRBV6-4	TRBD2	TRBJ2-3	many	CASKSGGAVADTQYF	TGTGCCAGCAAAAGCGGGGGGGCCGTGGCAGATACGCAGTATTTT
TRBV5-1	.	TRBJ2-1	.	CASSGSSYNEQFF	TGCGCCAGCAGTGGCAGCTCCTACAATGAGCAGTTCTTC
TRBV5-4	.	TRBJ1-5	.	CASSPGGAGQPQHF	TGTGCCAGCAGTCCTGGGGGCGCGGGTCAGCCCCAGCATTTT
TRBV24-1	.	TRBJ1-1	few	CATSDARQATEAFF	TGTGCCACCAGTGACGCCCGACAGGCCACTGAAGCTTTCTTT
TRBV2	TRBD1	TRBJ1-6	.	CASSGLPGGYSPLHF	TGTGCCAGCAGTGGCCTCCCAGGGGGCTATTCACCCCTCCACTTT
TRBV5-1	TRBD1	TRBJ2-3	.	CASSLAWPRGRREDTQYF	TGCGCCAGCAGCTTGGCCTGGCCGAGGGGGCGTAGAGAAGATACGCAGTATTTT
TRBV2	.	TRBJ1-5	.	CAGRTEGNQPQHF	TGTGCCGGACGGACAGAGGGCAATCAGCCCCAGCATTTT
TRBV4-1	.	TRBJ2-1	few	CASGYGSYEQFF	TGCGCCAGCGGCTATGGCAGTTATGAGCAGTTCTTC
TRBV12-3/TRBV12-4	TRBD2	TRBJ2-2	few	CASSRGGLNTGELFF	TGTGCCAGCAGTCGCGGGGGGCTTAACACCGGGGAGCTGTTTTTT
TRBV10-3	TRBD1	TRBJ1-2	.	CAISERDSDYGYTF	TGTGCCATCAGTGAGAGGGACAGTGACTATGGCTACACCTTC
TRBV7-2	TRBD1	TRBJ1-1	once	CASSRGQINTEAFF	TGTGCCAGCAGCCGGGGACAGATCAACACTGAAGCTTTCTTT
TRBV20-1	TRBD1	TRBJ1-5	few	CSARDSAVQPQHF	TGCAGTGCCCGGGACAGTGCCGTCCAGCCCCAGCATTTT
TRBV7-2	.	TRBJ2-1	.	CASSITLGSYNEQFF	TGTGCCAGCAGCATAACACTAGGCTCCTACAATGAGCAGTTCTTC
TRBV5-1	.	TRBJ1-4	few	CASSPGRSNEKLFF	TGCGCCAGCAGTCCGGGACGGAGTAATGAAAAACTGTTTTTT
TRBV29-1	.	TRBJ1-2	few	CSSDAVNYGYTF	TGCAGCTCAGACGCGGTTAACTATGGCTACACCTTC